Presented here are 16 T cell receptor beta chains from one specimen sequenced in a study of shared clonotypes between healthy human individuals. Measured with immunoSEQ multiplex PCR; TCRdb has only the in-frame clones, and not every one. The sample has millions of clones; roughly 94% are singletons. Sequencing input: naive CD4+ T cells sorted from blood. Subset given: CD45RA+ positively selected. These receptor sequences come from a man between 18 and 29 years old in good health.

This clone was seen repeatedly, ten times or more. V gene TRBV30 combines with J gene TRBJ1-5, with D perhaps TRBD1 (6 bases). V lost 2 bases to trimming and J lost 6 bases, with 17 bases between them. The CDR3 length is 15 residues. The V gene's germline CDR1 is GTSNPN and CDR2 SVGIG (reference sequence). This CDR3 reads CAWSRGQEAFQPQHF. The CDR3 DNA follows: TGTGCCTGGAGTCGGGGGCAGGAGGCCTTTCAGCCCCAGCATTTT.

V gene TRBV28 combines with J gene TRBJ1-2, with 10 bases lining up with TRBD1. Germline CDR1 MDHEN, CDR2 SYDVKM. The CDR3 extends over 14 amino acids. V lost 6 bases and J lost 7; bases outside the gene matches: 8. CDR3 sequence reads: CASRTDGDRGGYTF. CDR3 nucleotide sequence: TGTGCCAGCAGAACGGACGGGGACAGGGGTGGCTACACCTTC.

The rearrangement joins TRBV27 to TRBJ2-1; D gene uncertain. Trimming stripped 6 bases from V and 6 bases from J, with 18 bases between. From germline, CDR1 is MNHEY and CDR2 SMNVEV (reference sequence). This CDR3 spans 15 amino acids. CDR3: CASSPIAVGLNEQFF. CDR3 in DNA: TGTGCCAGCAGCCCGATAGCAGTAGGCCTCAATGAGCAGTTCTTC.

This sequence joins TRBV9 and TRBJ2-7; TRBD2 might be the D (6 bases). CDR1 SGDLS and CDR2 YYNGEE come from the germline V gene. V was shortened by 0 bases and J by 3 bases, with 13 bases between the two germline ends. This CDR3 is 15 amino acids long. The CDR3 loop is CASSVGGGAGYEQYF. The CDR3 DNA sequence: TGTGCCAGCAGCGTAGGGGGCGGGGCCGGCTACGAGCAGTACTTC.

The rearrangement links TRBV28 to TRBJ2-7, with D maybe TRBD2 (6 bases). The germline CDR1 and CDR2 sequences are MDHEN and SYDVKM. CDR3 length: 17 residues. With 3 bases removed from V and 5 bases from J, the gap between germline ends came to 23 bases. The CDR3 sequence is CASSFILLGQGGNEQYF. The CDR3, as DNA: TGTGCCAGCAGTTTTATCTTATTGGGTCAGGGCGGGAACGAGCAGTACTTC.

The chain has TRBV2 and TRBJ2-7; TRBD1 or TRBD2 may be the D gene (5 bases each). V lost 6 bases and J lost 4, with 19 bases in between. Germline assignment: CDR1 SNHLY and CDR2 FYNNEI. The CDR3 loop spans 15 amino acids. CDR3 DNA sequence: TGTGCCAGCAGCTCAGAGGACTTAGGGGTTTACGAGCAGTACTTC. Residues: CASSSEDLGVYEQYF.

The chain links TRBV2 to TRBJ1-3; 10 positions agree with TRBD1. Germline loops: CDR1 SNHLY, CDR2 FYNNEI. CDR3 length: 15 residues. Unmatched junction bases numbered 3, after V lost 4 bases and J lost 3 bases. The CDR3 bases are TGTGCCAGCAGTGCGACAGGGGGCTTTGGAAACACCATATATTTT. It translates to CASSATGGFGNTIYF.

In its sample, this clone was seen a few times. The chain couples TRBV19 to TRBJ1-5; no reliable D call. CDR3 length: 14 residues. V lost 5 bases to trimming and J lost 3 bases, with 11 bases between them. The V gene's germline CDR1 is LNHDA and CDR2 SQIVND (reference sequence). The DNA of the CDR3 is TGTGCCAGTAGTCGGGCCCGGGACAATCAGCCCCAGCATTTT. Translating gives CASSRARDNQPQHF.

The CDR3 coding sequence is TGCGCCAGCAGCCAAGATGTCGGGAGGGCCGGAGAGCAGTACTTC. Its translation is CASSQDVGRAGEQYF. The chain links TRBV4-3 to TRBJ2-7; 8 positions match TRBD2. Trimming at V came to 0 bases and at J to 7 bases, leaving 8 bases not matched to a gene. Germline assignment: CDR1 LGHNA and CDR2 YSLEER. The CDR3 is 15 residues long.

The chain's CDR3 is CATVRGGAAYEQYF. Here the CDR3 DNA reads TGTGCCACCGTTAGGGGCGGGGCCGCCTACGAGCAGTACTTC. This chain connects TRBV10-3 to TRBJ2-7; weak D call: TRBD2 (6 bases). Trimming shortened V by 10 bases and J by 2 bases, and 18 bases separated the two germline ends. This CDR3 spans 14 amino acids. Germline loops: CDR1 ENHRY, CDR2 SYGVKD.

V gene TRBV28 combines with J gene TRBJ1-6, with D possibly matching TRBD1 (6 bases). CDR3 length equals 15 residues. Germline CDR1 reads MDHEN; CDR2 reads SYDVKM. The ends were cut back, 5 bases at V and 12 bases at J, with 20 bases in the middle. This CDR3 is CASSRGLQGSLPLHF. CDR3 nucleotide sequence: TGTGCCAGCAGTCGAGGACTACAGGGCAGTTTACCCCTCCACTTT. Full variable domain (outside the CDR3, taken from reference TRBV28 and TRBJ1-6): DVKVTQSSRYLVKRTGEKVFLECVQDMDHENMFWYRQDPGLGLRLIYFSYDVKMKEKGDIPEGYSVSREKKERFSLILESASTNQTSMYLCASSRGLQGSLPLHFGNGTRLTVT.

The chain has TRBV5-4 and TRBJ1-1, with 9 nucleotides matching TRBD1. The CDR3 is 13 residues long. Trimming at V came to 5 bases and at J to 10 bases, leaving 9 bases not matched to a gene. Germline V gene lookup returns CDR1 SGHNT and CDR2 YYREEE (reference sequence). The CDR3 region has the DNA TGTGCCAGCAGGGGACAGGGAGGCAGTGCAGCTTTCTTT. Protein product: CASRGQGGSAAFF.

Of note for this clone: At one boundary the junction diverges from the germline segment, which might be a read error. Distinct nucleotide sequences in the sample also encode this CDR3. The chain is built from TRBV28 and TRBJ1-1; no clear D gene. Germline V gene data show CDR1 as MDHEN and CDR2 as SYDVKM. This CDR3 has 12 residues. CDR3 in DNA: TGTGCCAGCAGATTATTGAACACTGAAGCTTTCTTT. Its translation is CASRLLNTEAFF.

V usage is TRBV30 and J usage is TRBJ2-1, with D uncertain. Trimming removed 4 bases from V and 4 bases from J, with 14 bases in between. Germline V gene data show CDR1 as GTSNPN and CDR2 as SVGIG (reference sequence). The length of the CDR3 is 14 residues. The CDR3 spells CAWTGPLGYNEQFF. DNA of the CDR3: TGTGCCTGGACGGGCCCGCTCGGATACAATGAGCAGTTCTTC.

This chain's CDR3 is CASSPPAGGEYSEQFF. In nucleotides, the CDR3 is TGTGCCAGCTCACCACCAGCGGGGGGGGAGTATTCTGAGCAGTTCTTC. The rearrangement uses TRBV18 and TRBJ2-1; 10 bases line up with TRBD2. There are 16 residues in the CDR3. CDR1 is KGHSH and CDR2 is LQKENI in the germline V gene. V was pared by 0 bases and J by 9 bases, with 8 bases of the junction left unmatched.

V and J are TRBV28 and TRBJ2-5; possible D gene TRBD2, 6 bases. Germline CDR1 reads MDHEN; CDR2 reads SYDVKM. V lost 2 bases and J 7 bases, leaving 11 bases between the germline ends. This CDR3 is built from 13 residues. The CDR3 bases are TGTGCCAGCAGTTTACGGGGGATCGGGACCCAGTACTTC. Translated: CASSLRGIGTQYF.